This T cell receptor (beta chain) stems from a study of blood T cell repertoires in COVID-19. Study summary: The United States, Italy and Spain were the sources of the acute and convalescent COVID-19 samples. T cells, B-cell-depleted T cells, or PBMCs provided the cDNA or gDNA that served as material.

In the original processing: The authors estimated nucleated cell counts from reference gene primer amplification. Sequencing used immunoSEQ multiplex PCR; TCRdb keeps in-frame clones, though not all of them. Clonal size and the V and J genes are those of that table, whereas D and trimming came from the DNA. The table lists about 46,000 clones, over 70% of them singletons. The material sequenced was peripheral blood. The clonotype comes from a man aged 45-60 years with acute or convalescent COVID-19.

DNA of the CDR3: TGTGCCAGCAGTTACAGCTTATTCCTCTCTGGGGCCAACGTCCTGACTTTC. As protein: CASSYSLFLSGANVLTF. The rearrangement joins TRBV2 to TRBJ2-6; D call uncertain. V was trimmed by 5 bases and J by 0 bases, leaving 14 bases between them. CDR1 and CDR2 from the germline V gene are SNHLY and FYNNEI. The CDR3 runs to 17 residues.